The T cell receptor beta chain under discussion was sequenced for a study of T cell repertoires in cytomegalovirus infection. About the research overall: Matching HLA type and CMV infection were both indicated by public TCR beta signatures.

Germline V gene sequence: CDR1 LGHNA, CDR2 YSLEER. CDR3 length equals 16 residues. Trimming took 4 bases from V and 3 from J; bases not matched to a gene: 10. This clonotype was observed at least ten times. Its antigen is not known. TCRdb re-called the reads with MiXCR, one entry per CDR3 protein. Of about 360,000 distinct CDR3 sequences in the sample, about a sixth were seen once. General study results and limits: The cumulative frequency of public TCR beta families identified carriers of CMV plus the relevant HLA. In two of eight donors, the top clonotype was HLA-C-restricted CMV-specific.

The sample was PBMCs. This receptor was taken from a human donor in good health (CMV status not recorded). Some clones in this sample may be carry-over from other donors' samples. V usage is TRBV4-3 and J usage is TRBJ2-7, with 9 bases that match TRBD2. CDR3: CASSPRGTSKNYEQYF. The CDR3 bases are TGCGCCAGCAGCCCGCGAGGGACTAGCAAGAACTACGAGCAGTACTTC.